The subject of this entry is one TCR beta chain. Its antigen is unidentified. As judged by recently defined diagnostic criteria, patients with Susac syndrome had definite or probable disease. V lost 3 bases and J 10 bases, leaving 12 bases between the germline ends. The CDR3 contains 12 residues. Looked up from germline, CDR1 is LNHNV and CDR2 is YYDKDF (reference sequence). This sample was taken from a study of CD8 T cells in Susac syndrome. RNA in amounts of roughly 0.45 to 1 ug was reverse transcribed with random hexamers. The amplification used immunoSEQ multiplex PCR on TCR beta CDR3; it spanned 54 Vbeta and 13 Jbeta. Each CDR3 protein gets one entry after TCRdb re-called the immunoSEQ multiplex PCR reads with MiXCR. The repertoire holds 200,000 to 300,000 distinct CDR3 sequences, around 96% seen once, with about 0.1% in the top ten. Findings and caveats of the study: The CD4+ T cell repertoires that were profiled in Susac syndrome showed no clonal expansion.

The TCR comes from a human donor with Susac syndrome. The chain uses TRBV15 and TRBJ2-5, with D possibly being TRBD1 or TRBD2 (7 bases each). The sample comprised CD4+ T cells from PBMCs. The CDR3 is CATSSTGEGQYF. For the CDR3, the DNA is TGTGCCACCAGCAGTACAGGGGAGGGCCAGTACTTC.